This paragraph covers one T cell receptor beta chain sequence. This record belongs to a study of identical twins. TCRdb re-called the 5' RACE reads through MiXCR, storing one row per CDR3 protein. The table shows 1.5 million or so distinct CDR3 sequences, with more than 30% occurring only once. The receptor comes from a newborn girl in good health. Sequenced input: cord blood.

CDR3 protein: CASSPTLGGEQYF. As DNA, the CDR3 is TGTGCCAGCAGTCCGACCCTAGGGGGTGAGCAGTACTTC. The rearrangement uses TRBV27 and TRBJ2-7; tentatively, D is TRBD1 (6 bases). Germline V gene sequence: CDR1 MNHEY, CDR2 SMNVEV (reference sequence). The length of the CDR3 is 13 residues. V was trimmed by 5 bases and J by 7 bases, leaving 15 bases between them.